The 18 T cell receptor beta chains reported below all come from one sample, sequenced in a study of CD8 T cells in Susac syndrome. It was with random hexamers that 0.5 to 1 ug RNA was reverse transcribed. TCRdb independently ran MiXCR on the immunoSEQ multiplex PCR reads; one entry per CDR3 protein. The table includes around 56,000 distinct CDR3 sequences, approximately 90% detected once. What was sequenced was CD8+ T cells from PBMCs. Source of these receptors: a human donor in good health.

The rearrangement links TRBV6-5 to TRBJ1-4; D is undetermined. In germline, CDR1 is MNHEY, CDR2 SVGAGI. This CDR3 comprises 17 residues. The germline V and J ends were trimmed by 1 base and 0 bases, with 12 bases remaining between them. This CDR3 reads CASSYYPAAATNEKLFF. Here the CDR3 DNA reads TGTGCCAGCAGTTACTACCCTGCGGCTGCAACTAATGAAAAACTGTTTTTT.

This clonotype was counted once. The V and J genes are TRBV20-1 and TRBJ1-3; no clear D gene. Germline lookup yields CDR1 DFQATT and CDR2 SNEGSKA (reference sequence). The CDR3 loop spans 14 amino acids. The V end was cut by 0 bases, the J end by 4 bases, with 10 bases between. For the CDR3, the DNA is TGCAGTGCTAGAGATCGGGATTTCGGAAACACCATATATTTT. Its protein is CSARDRDFGNTIYF.

The chain couples TRBV27 to TRBJ1-2, with D hard to call. The V gene's germline CDR1 is MNHEY and CDR2 SMNVEV (reference sequence). This CDR3 is built from 11 residues. Trimming left V 8 bases short and J 4 bases short, with 8 bases between. CDR3 region: CASGAAYGYTF. CDR3 sequence (DNA): TGTGCCAGCGGCGCAGCCTATGGCTACACCTTC.

V gene TRBV5-4 combines with J gene TRBJ1-2; D remains unclear. V was trimmed by 4 bases and J by 2 bases, leaving 12 bases between them. The CDR3 spans 14 residues. The germline gives CDR1 SGHNT, CDR2 YYREEE (reference sequence). CDR3 sequence (DNA): TGTGCCAGCAGCCCCGGGATGGGCAACTATGGCTACACCTTC. Translating gives CASSPGMGNYGYTF.

This clonotype was picked up a small number of times. The rearrangement joins TRBV12-3 or TRBV12-4 to TRBJ2-7; a possible D gene is TRBD1 (6 bases). V lost 3 bases and J lost 5, with 17 bases in between. This CDR3 spans 15 amino acids. The CDR3 protein is CASSFRDTSAHEQYF. The CDR3, as DNA: TGTGCCAGCAGTTTCCGGGACACAAGTGCGCACGAGCAGTACTTC.

This clonotype was observed a single time. This chain joins TRBV2 and TRBJ1-5; D not resolved. Trimming removed 6 bases from V and 0 bases from J, with 6 bases in between. CDR3 size: 13 residues. Germline V CDR1 and CDR2: SNHLY, FYNNEI. CDR3 in DNA: TGTGCCAGCAGGGACTTTAGCAATCAGCCCCAGCATTTT. This encodes CASRDFSNQPQHF.

This sequence joins TRBV27 and TRBJ1-2, with 7 bases lining up with TRBD1. Germline CDR1 is MNHEY and CDR2 is SMNVEV (reference sequence). J gave up 3 bases and V 4 bases, and 2 bases lay outside the gene matches. This CDR3 has 13 residues. The CDR3: CASSSDRDYGYTF. The CDR3 DNA sequence: TGTGCCAGCAGTTCAGACAGGGACTATGGCTACACCTTC.

The V call is TRBV27, the J call TRBJ2-7, with D maybe TRBD2 (6 bases). The V gene's germline CDR1 is MNHEY and CDR2 SMNVEV (reference sequence). V was pared by 3 bases and J by 5 bases, with 11 bases between. The CDR3 has 13 residues. The CDR3 DNA reads TGTGCCAGCAGTTTTGGGGGGTTGAACGAGCAGTACTTC. Amino acids: CASSFGGLNEQYF.

A single count supports this clonotype. The rearrangement uses TRBV10-3 and TRBJ2-7, with 10 bases fitting TRBD1. The V gene's germline CDR1 is ENHRY and CDR2 SYGVKD. The V segment lost 4 bases and the J segment 2 bases; nucleotides outside the gene matches: 2. CDR3 size: 14 residues. The CDR3 coding sequence is TGTGCCATCAGTGCGGGGACAGGGGCCTACGAGCAGTACTTC. It codes for CAISAGTGAYEQYF.

This clonotype was found once. The chain joins TRBV12-3 or TRBV12-4 to TRBJ1-2; no clear D. Trimming took off 8 bases at V and 0 bases at J, with 10 bases between the two ends. CDR3 length: 13 residues. The CDR3 loop reads CASGYRANYGYTF. CDR3 DNA sequence: TGTGCCAGCGGCTACAGAGCTAACTATGGCTACACCTTC.

This sequence joins TRBV6-5 and TRBJ2-1; possible D gene TRBD2, 6 bases. CDR1 and CDR2 from the germline V gene are MNHEY and SVGAGI. Trimming removed 0 bases at V and 8 bases at J, with 17 bases between. The CDR3 length is 16 residues. The CDR3 region is CASSYSTGESGYEQFF. CDR3 bases: TGTGCCAGCAGTTACTCGACGGGGGAGTCGGGTTATGAGCAGTTCTTC.

CDR3 DNA sequence: TGTGCCAGCAGCCCATGGACCGAGCAAGAGACCCAGTACTTC. Its protein is CASSPWTEQETQYF. The chain links TRBV11-2 to TRBJ2-5; no clear D. Per the germline V gene, CDR1 is SGHAT and CDR2 is FQNNGV. The CDR3 sequence is 14 residues long. Trimming took 5 bases from V and 2 from J, leaving 12 bases between them.

This rearrangement joins TRBV19 to TRBJ2-1; 9 nucleotides agree with TRBD2. CDR3 length: 15 residues. J lost 1 base, V lost 5 bases, and 3 bases had no gene match. CDR1 and CDR2 from the germline V gene are LNHDA and SQIVND (reference sequence). The CDR3 loop is CASSVAGESYNEQFF. The CDR3 DNA reads TGTGCCAGTAGTGTAGCGGGGGAATCCTACAATGAGCAGTTCTTC.

The CDR3 sequence: CASSVAEGEQFF. The CDR3 DNA reads as TGTGCCAGCAGCGTAGCCGAGGGGGAGCAGTTCTTC. The chain uses TRBV9 and TRBJ2-1; D could derive from TRBD1 or TRBD2 (5 bases each). This CDR3 is built from 12 residues. V was shortened by 0 bases and J by 10 bases, with 8 bases between the two germline ends. Germline assignment: CDR1 SGDLS and CDR2 YYNGEE.

The genes are TRBV5-6 and TRBJ2-2, with 12 bases fitting TRBD1. The germline gives CDR1 SGHDT, CDR2 YYEEEE. The CDR3 contains 18 residues. Unmatched junction bases numbered 14, after V lost 5 bases and J lost 6 bases. CDR3 region: CASSFPGQGAKFAGELFF. The CDR3 nucleotides are TGTGCCAGCAGTTTTCCGGGACAGGGGGCGAAGTTCGCCGGGGAGCTGTTTTTT.

CDR3 in amino acids: CASSKGQGPQGDTQYF. CDR3 sequence (DNA): TGTGCCAGCAGCAAAGGTCAGGGACCGCAGGGTGATACGCAGTATTTT. J is TRBJ2-3 and V is TRBV21-1; whether TRBD1, the table's D call, matches the DNA was not checked. TRBV21-1 is given as a pseudogene. The CDR3 is 16 amino acids.

The chain has TRBV14 and TRBJ1-1; D not certain. Germline loops: CDR1 SGHDN, CDR2 FVKESK. V lost 4 bases and J lost 11, with 14 bases in between. This CDR3 contains 12 residues. The CDR3 loop reads CASSPTRLDAFF. The CDR3 region has the DNA TGTGCCAGCAGCCCGACGAGGCTAGACGCTTTCTTT. The full variable domain, its missing parts supplied by reference TRBV14 and TRBJ1-1, is EAGVTQFPSHSVIEKGQTVTLRCDPISGHDNLYWYRRVMGKEIKFLLHFVKESKQDESGMPNNRFLAERTGGTYSTLKVQPAELEDSGVYFCASSPTRLDAFFGQGTRLTVV.

CDR3 nucleotide sequence: TGTGCCAGCAGCAGTGACGGATACAATCAGCCCCAGCATTTT. It is translated as CASSSDGYNQPQHF. The rearrangement joins TRBV5-6 to TRBJ1-5; D call uncertain. CDR3 length equals 14 residues. Trimming pared 4 bases from V and 3 bases from J, leaving 11 bases between. Germline CDR1 is SGHDT and CDR2 is YYEEEE.